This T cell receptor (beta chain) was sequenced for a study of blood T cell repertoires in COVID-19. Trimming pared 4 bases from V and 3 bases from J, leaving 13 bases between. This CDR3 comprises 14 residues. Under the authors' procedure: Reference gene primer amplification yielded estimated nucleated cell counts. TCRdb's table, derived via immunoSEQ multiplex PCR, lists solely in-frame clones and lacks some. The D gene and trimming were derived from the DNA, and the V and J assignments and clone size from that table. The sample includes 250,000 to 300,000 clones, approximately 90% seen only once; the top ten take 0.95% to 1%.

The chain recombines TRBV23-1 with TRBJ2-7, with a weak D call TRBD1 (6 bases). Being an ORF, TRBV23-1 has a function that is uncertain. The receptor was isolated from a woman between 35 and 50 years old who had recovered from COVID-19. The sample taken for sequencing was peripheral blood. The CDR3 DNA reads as TGCGCCAGCAGTCCGGGACACGGAGACTACGAGCAGTACTTC. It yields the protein CASSPGHGDYEQYF.